This TCR beta chain appears in the sequencing data of a study of neurological immune-mediated disorders. Study-wide points: Phylogenetic grouping placed 18 of 34 multiple sclerosis patients' repertoires in one related-CDR3 cluster, a possible signature. HTLV-1-associated myelopathy led in TCR clonal expansion, while multiple sclerosis ranked lowest, below healthy controls.

This clonotype has a count of ten or more. Its target is not known. Over 170 million TCR-beta sequences from 15-18 subjects came from every sequencing run. TCRdb analysed the 5' RACE reads with MiXCR anew, one entry per CDR3 protein. The sample lists tens of thousands of distinct CDR3 sequences; 2.6% were seen once. This CDR3 spans 15 amino acids. V was clipped by 6 bases and J by 8 bases, with 19 bases between them. This receptor was identified in a woman aged 30 to 39 with multiple sclerosis. Source material: PBMCs. The J gene is TRBJ1-4, the V gene TRBV12-3 or TRBV12-4; D call uncertain. The CDR3 region is CASSRDSSFYEKLFF. CDR3 DNA sequence: TGTGCCAGCAGCCGAGACTCCTCCTTCTACGAAAAACTGTTTTTT.